This T cell receptor beta chain originates from a study of long-term antiretroviral therapy in people with HIV. Whole-study findings and limits: After ART, diversity increased yet remained lower than transplant donor controls.

The assay used was immunoSEQ (version v3.0), run at survey level. Assay used: immunoSEQ multiplex PCR; TCRdb lists only in-frame clones, some missing. This sample has fewer than 40,000 clones, with 80% found just once. As regards this clone: The antigen is unknown.

CDR1 and CDR2 from the germline V gene are SQVTM and ANQGSEA. The CDR3 covers 14 residues. Germline trimming cut 5 bases from V and 7 bases from J; bases unmatched to any gene: 6. The V and J genes are TRBV29-1 and TRBJ2-1; TRBD2 aligns across 12 bases. The material sequenced was unsorted PBMCs, taken 3.4 years after starting antiretroviral therapy. This receptor was identified in a young man with HIV. The CDR3 DNA follows: TGCAGCGTTTCGACTAGCGGGAGCGGGAATGAGCAGTTCTTC. Amino acids: CSVSTSGSGNEQFF.